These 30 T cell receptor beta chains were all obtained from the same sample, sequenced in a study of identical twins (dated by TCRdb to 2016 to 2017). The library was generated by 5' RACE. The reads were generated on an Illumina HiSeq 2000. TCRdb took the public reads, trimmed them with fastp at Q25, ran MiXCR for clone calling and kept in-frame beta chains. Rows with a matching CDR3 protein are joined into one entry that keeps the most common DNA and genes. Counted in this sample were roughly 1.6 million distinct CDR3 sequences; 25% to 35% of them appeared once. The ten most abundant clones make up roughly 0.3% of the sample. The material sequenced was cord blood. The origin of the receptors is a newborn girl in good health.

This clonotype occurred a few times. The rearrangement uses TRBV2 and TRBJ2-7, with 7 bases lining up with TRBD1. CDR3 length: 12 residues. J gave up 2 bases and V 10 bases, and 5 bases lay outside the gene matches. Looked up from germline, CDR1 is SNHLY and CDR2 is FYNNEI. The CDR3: CAINTGAYEQYF. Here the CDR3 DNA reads TGTGCCATCAACACAGGGGCCTACGAGCAGTACTTC.

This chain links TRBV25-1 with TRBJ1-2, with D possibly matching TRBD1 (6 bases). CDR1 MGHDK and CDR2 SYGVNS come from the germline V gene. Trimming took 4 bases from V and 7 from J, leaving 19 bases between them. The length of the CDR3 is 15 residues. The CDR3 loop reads CASSARYGQGLGYTF. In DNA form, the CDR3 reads TGTGCCAGCAGTGCCCGTTATGGTCAGGGGCTTGGCTACACCTTC.

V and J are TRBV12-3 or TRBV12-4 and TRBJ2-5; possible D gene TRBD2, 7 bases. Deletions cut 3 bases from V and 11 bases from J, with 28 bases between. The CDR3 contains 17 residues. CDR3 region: CASSFTENPGGGNEQYF. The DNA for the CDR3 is TGTGCCAGCAGTTTTACCGAAAATCCGGGGGGCGGGAATGAGCAGTACTTC.

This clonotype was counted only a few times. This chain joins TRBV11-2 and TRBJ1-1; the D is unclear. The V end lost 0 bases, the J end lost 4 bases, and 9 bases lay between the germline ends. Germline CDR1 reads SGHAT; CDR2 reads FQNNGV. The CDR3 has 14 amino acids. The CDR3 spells CASSLDHGSTEAFF. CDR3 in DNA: TGTGCCAGCAGCTTAGATCACGGGAGCACTGAAGCTTTCTTT. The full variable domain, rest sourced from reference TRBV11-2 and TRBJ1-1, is EAGVAQSPRYKIIEKRQSVAFWCNPISGHATLYWYQQILGQGPKLLIQFQNNGVVDDSQLPKDRFSAERLKGVDSTLKIQPAKLEDSAVYLCASSLDHGSTEAFFGQGTRLTVV.

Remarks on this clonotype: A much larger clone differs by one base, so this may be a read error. The CDR3 sequence: CASTGAIAKNIQDF. CDR3 DNA: TGTGCCAGCACGGGGGCCATAGCCAAAAACATTCAGGACTTC. This sequence joins TRBV2 and TRBJ2-4; the D gene could be TRBD1 or TRBD2 (6 bases each). CDR3 length: 14 amino acids. Germline CDR1 SNHLY, CDR2 FYNNEI.

The CDR3: CASSKRLAGDTDTQYF. CDR3 nucleotides: TGTGCCAGCAGCAAGCGACTAGCGGGGGACACAGATACGCAGTATTTT. The chain links TRBV9 to TRBJ2-3; 12 bases align to TRBD2. The CDR3 loop spans 16 amino acids. From germline, CDR1 is SGDLS and CDR2 YYNGEE. The V segment lost 4 bases and the J segment 2 bases; nucleotides outside the gene matches: 5.

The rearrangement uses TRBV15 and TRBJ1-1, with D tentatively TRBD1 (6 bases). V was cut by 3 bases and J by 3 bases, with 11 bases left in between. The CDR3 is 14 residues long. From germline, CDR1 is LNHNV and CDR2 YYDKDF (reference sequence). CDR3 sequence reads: CATSRLRGDTEAFF. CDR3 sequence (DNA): TGTGCCACCAGCAGGTTGAGGGGGGACACTGAAGCTTTCTTT.

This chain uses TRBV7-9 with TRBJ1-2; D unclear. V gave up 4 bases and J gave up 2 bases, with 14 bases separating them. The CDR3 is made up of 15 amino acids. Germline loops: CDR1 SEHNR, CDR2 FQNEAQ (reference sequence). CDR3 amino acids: CASSSTLTGNYGYTF. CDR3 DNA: TGTGCCAGCAGCTCCACTTTGACGGGGAACTATGGCTACACCTTC.

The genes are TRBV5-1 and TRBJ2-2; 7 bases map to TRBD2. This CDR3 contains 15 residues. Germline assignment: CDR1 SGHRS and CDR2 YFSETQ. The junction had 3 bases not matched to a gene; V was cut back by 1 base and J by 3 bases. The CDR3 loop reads CASSLTAGDTGELFF. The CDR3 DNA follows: TGCGCCAGCAGCTTGACGGCGGGAGACACCGGGGAGCTGTTTTTT.

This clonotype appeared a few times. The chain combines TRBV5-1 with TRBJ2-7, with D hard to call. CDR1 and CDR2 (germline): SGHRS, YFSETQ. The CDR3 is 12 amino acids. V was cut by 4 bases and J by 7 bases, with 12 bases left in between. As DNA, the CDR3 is TGCGCCAGCAGCGACGCTTACAATGAGCAGTACTTC. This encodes CASSDAYNEQYF. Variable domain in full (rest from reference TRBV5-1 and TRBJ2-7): KAGVTQTPRYLIKTRGQQVTLSCSPISGHRSVSWYQQTPGQGLQFLFEYFSETQRNKGNFPGRFSGRQFSNSRSEMNVSTLELGDSALYLCASSDAYNEQYFGPGTRLTVT.

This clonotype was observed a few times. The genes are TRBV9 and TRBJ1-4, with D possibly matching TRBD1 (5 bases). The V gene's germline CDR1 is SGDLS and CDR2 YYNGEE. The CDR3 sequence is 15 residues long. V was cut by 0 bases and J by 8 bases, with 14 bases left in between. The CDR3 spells CASSVATGVREKLFF. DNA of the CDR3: TGTGCCAGCAGCGTAGCTACGGGGGTTCGGGAAAAACTGTTTTTT.

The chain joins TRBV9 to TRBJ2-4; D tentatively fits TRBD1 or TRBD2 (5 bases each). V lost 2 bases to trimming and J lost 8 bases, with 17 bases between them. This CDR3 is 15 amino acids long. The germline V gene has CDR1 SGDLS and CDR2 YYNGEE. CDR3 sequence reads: CASSVGDARKDIQYF. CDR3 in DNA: TGTGCCAGCAGCGTCGGGGACGCAAGGAAGGACATTCAGTACTTC. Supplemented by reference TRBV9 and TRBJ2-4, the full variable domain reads DSGVTQTPKHLITATGQRVTLRCSPRSGDLSVYWYQQSLDQGLQFLIQYYNGEERAKGNILERFSAQQFPDLHSELNLSSLELGDSALYFCASSVGDARKDIQYFGAGTRLSVL.

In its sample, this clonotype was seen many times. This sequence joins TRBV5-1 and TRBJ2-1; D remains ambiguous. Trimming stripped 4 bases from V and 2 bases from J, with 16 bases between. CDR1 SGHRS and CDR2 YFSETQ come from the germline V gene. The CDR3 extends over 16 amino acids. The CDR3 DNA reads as TGCGCCAGCAGCGCAGGAGTGAGTGGGACCTACAATGAGCAGTTCTTC. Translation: CASSAGVSGTYNEQFF.

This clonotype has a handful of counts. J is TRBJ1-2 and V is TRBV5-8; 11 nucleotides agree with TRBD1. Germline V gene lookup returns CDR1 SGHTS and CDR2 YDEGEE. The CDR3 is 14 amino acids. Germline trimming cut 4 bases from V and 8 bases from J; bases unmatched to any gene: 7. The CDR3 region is CASSLSRTGGGYTF. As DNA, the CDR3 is TGTGCCAGCAGCCTAAGCCGGACAGGGGGCGGCTACACCTTC.

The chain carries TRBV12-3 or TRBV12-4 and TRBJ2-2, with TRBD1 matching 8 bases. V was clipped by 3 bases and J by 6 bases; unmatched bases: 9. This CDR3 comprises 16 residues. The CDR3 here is CASSFSGDRGSGELFF. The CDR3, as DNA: TGTGCCAGCAGTTTTTCGGGTGACAGGGGATCCGGGGAGCTGTTTTTT.

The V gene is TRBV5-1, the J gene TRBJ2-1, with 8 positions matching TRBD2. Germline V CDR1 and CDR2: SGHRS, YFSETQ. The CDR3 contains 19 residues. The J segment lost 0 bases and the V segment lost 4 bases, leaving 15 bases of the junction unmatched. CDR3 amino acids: CASSRGVGSGLVSYNEQFF. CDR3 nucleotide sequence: TGCGCCAGCAGCCGGGGAGTAGGTTCGGGACTAGTCTCCTACAATGAGCAGTTCTTC.

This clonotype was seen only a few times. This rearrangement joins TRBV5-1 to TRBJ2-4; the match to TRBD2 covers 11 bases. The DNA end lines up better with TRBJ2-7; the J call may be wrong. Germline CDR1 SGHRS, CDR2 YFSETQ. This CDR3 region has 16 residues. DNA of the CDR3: TGCGCCAGCAGCCTCCTGGGACTAGCGGTGACCTACGAGCAGTACTTC. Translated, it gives CASSLLGLAVTYEQYF.

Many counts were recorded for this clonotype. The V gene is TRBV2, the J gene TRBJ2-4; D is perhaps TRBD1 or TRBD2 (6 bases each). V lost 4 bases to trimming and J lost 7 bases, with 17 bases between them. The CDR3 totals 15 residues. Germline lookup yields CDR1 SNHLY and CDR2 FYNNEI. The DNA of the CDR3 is TGTGCCAGCAGTGGACTACAGGGCCGGGGGAACATTCAGTACTTC. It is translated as CASSGLQGRGNIQYF.

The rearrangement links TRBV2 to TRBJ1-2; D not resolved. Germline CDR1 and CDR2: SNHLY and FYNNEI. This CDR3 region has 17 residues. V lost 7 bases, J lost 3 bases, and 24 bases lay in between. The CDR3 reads CASIGVLAGPTDYGYTF. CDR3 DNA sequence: TGTGCCAGCATCGGCGTTCTCGCCGGGCCCACAGACTATGGCTACACCTTC. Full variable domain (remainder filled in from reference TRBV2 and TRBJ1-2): EPEVTQTPSHQVTQMGQEVILRCVPISNHLYFYWYRQILGQKVEFLVSFYNNEISEKSEIFDDQFSVERPDGSNFTLKIRSTKLEDSAMYFCASIGVLAGPTDYGYTFGSGTRLTVV.

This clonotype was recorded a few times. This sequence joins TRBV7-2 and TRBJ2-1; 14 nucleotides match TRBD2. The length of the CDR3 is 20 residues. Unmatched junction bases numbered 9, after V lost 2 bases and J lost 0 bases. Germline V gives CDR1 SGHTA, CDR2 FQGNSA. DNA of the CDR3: TGTGCCAGCAGCTTACCTCGCGGACTAGCGGGGGGCTCCTCCTACAATGAGCAGTTCTTC. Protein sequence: CASSLPRGLAGGSSYNEQFF. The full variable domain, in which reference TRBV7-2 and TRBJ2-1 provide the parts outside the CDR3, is GAGVSQSPSNKVTEKGKDVELRCDPISGHTALYWYRQSLGQGLEFLIYFQGNSAPDKSGLPSDRFSAERTGGSVSTLTIQRTQQEDSAVYLCASSLPRGLAGGSSYNEQFFGPGTRLTVL.

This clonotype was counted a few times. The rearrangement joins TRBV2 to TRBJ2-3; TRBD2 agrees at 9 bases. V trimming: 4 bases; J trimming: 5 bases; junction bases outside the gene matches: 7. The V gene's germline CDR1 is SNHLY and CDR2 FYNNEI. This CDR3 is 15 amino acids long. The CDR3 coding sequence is TGTGCCAGCAGTGCCGGGACTAGCAGTAGAGATACGCAGTATTTT. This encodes CASSAGTSSRDTQYF.

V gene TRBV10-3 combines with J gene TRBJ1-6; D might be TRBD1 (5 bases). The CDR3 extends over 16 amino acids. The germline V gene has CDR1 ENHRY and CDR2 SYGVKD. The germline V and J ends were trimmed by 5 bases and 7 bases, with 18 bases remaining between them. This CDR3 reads CAISQGPSEANSPLHF. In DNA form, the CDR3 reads TGTGCCATCAGTCAGGGACCCAGTGAGGCCAATTCACCCCTCCACTTT.

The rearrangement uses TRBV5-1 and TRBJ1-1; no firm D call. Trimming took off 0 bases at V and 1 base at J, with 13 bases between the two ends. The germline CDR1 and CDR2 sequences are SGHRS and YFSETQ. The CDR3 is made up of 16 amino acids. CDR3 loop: CASSLDSRVWNTEAFF. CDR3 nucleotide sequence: TGCGCCAGCAGCTTGGATTCGAGGGTCTGGAACACTGAAGCTTTCTTT. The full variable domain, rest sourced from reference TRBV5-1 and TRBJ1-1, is KAGVTQTPRYLIKTRGQQVTLSCSPISGHRSVSWYQQTPGQGLQFLFEYFSETQRNKGNFPGRFSGRQFSNSRSEMNVSTLELGDSALYLCASSLDSRVWNTEAFFGQGTRLTVV.

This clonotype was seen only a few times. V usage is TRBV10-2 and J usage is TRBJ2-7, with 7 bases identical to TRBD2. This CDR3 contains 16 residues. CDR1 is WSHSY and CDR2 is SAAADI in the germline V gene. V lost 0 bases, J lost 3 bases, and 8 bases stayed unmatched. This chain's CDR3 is CASSESTSGVVYEQYF. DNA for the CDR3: TGCGCCAGCAGTGAGTCTACCAGCGGGGTCGTCTACGAGCAGTACTTC.

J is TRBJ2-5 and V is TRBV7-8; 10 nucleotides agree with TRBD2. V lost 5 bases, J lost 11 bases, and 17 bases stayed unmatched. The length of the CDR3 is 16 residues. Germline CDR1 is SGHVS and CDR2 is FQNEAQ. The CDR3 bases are TGTGCCAGCAGCCTCCCAGCTAGCGGGAGCCTCGATGAGCAGTACTTC. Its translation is CASSLPASGSLDEQYF.

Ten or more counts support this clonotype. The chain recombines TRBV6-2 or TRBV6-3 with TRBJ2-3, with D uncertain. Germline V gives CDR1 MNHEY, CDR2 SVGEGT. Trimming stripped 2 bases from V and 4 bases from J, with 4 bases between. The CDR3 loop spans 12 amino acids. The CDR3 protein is CASSYKADTQYF. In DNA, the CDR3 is TGTGCCAGCAGTTACAAGGCAGATACGCAGTATTTT.

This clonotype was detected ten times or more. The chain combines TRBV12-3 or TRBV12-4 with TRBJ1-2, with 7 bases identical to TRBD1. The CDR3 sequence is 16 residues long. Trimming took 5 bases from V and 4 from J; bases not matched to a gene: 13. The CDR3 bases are TGTGCCAGCAGTCCTGGGACAGATTGGTCGGGCTATGGCTACACCTTC. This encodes CASSPGTDWSGYGYTF.

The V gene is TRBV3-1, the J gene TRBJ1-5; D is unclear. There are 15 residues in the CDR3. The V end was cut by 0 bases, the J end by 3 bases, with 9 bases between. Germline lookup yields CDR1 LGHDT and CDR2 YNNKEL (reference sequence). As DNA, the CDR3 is TGTGCCAGCAGCCAAGATGGGCGGGCCAATCAGCCCCAGCATTTT. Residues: CASSQDGRANQPQHF. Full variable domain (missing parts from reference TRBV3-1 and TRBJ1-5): DTAVSQTPKYLVTQMGNDKSIKCEQNLGHDTMYWYKQDSKKFLKIMFSYNNKELIINETVPNRFSPKSPDKAHLNLHINSLELGDSAVYFCASSQDGRANQPQHFGDGTRLSIL.

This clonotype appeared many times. CDR3 region: CASSWDRAKNIQYF. The CDR3 region has the DNA TGCGCCAGCAGCTGGGACAGGGCCAAAAACATTCAGTACTTC. The genes are TRBV5-1 and TRBJ2-4, with TRBD1 matching over 8 bases. V was pared by 3 bases and J by 1 base, with 0 bases of the junction left unmatched. Germline values: CDR1 SGHRS, CDR2 YFSETQ. The CDR3 has 14 residues. Supplemented by reference TRBV5-1 and TRBJ2-4, the full variable domain reads KAGVTQTPRYLIKTRGQQVTLSCSPISGHRSVSWYQQTPGQGLQFLFEYFSETQRNKGNFPGRFSGRQFSNSRSEMNVSTLELGDSALYLCASSWDRAKNIQYFGAGTRLSVL.

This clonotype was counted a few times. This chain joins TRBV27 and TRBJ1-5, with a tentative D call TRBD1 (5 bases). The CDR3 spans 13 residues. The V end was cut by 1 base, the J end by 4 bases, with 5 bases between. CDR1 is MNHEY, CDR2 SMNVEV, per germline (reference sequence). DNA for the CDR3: TGTGCCAGCAGTTTATGGACAAATCAGCCCCAGCATTTT. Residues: CASSLWTNQPQHF.